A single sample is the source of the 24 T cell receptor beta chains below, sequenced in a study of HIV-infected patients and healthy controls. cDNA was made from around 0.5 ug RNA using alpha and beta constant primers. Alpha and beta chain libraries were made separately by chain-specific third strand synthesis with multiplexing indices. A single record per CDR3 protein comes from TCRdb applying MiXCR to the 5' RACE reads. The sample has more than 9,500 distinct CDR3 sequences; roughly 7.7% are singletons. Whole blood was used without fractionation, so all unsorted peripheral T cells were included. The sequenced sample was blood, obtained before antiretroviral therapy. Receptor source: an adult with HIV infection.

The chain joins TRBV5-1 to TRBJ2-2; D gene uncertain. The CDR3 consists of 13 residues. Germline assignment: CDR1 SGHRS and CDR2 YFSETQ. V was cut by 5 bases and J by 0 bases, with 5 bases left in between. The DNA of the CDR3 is TGCGCCAGCAGACCTTCGAACACCGGGGAGCTGTTTTTT. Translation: CASRPSNTGELFF.

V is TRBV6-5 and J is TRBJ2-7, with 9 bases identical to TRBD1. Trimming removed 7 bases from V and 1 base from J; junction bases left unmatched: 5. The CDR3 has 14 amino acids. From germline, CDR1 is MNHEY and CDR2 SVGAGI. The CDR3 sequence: CASKTGTGSYEQYF. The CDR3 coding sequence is TGTGCCAGCAAAACAGGGACAGGGTCCTACGAGCAGTACTTC.

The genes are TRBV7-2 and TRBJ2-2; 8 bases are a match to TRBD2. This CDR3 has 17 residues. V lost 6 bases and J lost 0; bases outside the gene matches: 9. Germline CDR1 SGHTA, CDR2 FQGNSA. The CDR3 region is CASSPIAGYANTGELFF. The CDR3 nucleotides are TGTGCCAGCAGTCCAATAGCGGGGTACGCGAACACCGGGGAGCTGTTTTTT.

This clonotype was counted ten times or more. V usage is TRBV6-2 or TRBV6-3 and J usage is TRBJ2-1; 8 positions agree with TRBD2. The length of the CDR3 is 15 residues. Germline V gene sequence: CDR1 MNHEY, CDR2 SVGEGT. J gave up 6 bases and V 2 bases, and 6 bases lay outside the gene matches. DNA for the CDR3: TGTGCCAGCAGTTACCTCGGACTAGCAAGCAATGAGCAGTTCTTC. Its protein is CASSYLGLASNEQFF.

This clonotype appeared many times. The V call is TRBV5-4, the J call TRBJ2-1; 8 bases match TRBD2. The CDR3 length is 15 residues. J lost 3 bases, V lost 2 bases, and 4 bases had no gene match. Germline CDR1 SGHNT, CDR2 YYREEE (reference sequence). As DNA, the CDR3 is TGTGCCAGCAGCTTTGGGGCGGGGGGCTACAATGAGCAGTTCTTC. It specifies CASSFGAGGYNEQFF.

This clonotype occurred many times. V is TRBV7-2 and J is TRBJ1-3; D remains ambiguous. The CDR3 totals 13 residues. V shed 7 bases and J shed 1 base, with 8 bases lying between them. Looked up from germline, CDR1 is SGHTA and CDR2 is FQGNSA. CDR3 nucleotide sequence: TGTGCCAGCACCACCGGATCTGGAAACACCATATATTTT. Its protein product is CASTTGSGNTIYF. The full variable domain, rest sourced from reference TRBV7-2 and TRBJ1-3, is GAGVSQSPSNKVTEKGKDVELRCDPISGHTALYWYRQSLGQGLEFLIYFQGNSAPDKSGLPSDRFSAERTGGSVSTLTIQRTQQEDSAVYLCASTTGSGNTIYFGEGSWLTVV.

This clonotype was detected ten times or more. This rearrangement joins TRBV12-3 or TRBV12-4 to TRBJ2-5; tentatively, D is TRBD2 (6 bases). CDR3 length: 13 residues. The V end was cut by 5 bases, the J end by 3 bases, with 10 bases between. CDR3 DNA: TGTGCCAGCAGTCCGGGAGCCGAAGAGACCCAGTACTTC. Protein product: CASSPGAEETQYF.

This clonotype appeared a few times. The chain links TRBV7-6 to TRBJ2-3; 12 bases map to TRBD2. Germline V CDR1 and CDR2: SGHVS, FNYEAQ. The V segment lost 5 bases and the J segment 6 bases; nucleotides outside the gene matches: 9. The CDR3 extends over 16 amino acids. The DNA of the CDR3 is TGTGCCAGCAGCGATGGACTAGCGGGGCTGATTGATACGCAGTATTTT. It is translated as CASSDGLAGLIDTQYF.

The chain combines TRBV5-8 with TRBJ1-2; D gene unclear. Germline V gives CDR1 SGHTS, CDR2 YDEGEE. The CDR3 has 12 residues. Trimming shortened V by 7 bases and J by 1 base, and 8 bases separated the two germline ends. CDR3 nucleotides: TGTGCCAGCGGGCTTCTTAACTATGGCTACACCTTC. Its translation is CASGLLNYGYTF.

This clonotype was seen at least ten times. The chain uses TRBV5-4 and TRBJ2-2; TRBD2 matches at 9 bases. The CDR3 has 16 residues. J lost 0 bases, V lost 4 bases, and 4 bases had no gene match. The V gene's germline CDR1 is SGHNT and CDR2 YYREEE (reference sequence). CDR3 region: CASSLRGGANTGELFF. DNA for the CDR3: TGTGCCAGCAGCCTACGCGGGGGGGCGAACACCGGGGAGCTGTTTTTT.

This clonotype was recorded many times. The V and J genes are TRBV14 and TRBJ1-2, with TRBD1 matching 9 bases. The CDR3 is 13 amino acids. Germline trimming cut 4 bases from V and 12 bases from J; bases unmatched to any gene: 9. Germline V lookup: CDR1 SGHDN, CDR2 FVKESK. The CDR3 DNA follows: TGTGCCAGCAGCCCCCGAACCGGGACAGGGAACACCTTC. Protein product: CASSPRTGTGNTF.

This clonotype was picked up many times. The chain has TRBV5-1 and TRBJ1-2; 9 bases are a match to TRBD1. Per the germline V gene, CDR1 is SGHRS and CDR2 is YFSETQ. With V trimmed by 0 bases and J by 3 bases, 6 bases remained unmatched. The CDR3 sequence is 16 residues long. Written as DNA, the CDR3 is TGCGCCAGCAGCTTGGAGGGACAGGGCTGGGACTATGGCTACACCTTC. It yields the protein CASSLEGQGWDYGYTF.

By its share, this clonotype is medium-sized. In DNA, the CDR3 is TGTGCCAGCAGGGACAGGGGGCGAGGCACTGAAGCTTTCTTT. Translating it yields CASRDRGRGTEAFF. The V gene is TRBV6-5, the J gene TRBJ1-1; 11 bases line up with TRBD1. Looked up from germline, CDR1 is MNHEY and CDR2 is SVGAGI. Trimming took 6 bases from V and 4 from J; bases not matched to a gene: 4. The CDR3 has 14 amino acids.

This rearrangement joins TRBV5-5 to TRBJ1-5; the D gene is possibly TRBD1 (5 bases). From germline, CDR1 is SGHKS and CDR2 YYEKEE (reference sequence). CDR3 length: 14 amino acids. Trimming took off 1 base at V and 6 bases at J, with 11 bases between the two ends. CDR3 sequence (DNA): TGTGCCAGCAGCTTGTCGGGGGGGGGTCAGCCCCAGCATTTT. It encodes CASSLSGGGQPQHF.

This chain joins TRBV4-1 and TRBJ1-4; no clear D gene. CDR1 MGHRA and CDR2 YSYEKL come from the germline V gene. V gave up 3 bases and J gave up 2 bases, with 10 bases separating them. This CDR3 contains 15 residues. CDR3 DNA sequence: TGCGCCAGCAGCCAGCCGGCCTGGACTAATGAAAAACTGTTTTTT. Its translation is CASSQPAWTNEKLFF.

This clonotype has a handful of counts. This chain's CDR3 is CASSLMGGEYNEQFF. The CDR3, as DNA: TGTGCCAGCAGCTTAATGGGCGGGGAGTACAATGAGCAGTTCTTC. This chain joins TRBV11-2 and TRBJ2-1, with D maybe TRBD2 (6 bases). Trimming cost V 2 bases and J 4 bases, with 12 bases left between them. This CDR3 contains 15 residues. Germline V gene lookup returns CDR1 SGHAT and CDR2 FQNNGV.

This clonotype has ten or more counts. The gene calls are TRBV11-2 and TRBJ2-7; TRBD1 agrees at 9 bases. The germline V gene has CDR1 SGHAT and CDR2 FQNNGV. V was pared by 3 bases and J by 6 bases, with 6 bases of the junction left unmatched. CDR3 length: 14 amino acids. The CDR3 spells CASSFGTGTSEQYF. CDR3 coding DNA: TGTGCCAGCAGCTTTGGGACAGGGACCTCCGAGCAGTACTTC.

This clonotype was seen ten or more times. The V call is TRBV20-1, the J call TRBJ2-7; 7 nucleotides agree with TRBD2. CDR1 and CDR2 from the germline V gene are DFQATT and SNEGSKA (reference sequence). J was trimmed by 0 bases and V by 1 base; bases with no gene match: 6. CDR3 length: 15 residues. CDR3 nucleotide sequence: TGCAGTGCTAGAGTGGAGGGAGGGGTCTCCTACGAGCAGTACTTC. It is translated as CSARVEGGVSYEQYF.

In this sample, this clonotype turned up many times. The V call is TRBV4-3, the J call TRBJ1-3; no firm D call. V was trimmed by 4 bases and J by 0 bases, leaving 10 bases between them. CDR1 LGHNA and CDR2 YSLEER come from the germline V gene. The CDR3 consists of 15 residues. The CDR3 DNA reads TGCGCCAGCAGCCGAGCCCGCATCTCTGGAAACACCATATATTTT. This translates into CASSRARISGNTIYF.

The CDR3 DNA sequence: TGTGCCAGCAGCAAAGCGGCGGAGACATCTTGTCGACGGAGGTTTGACTCCTATAATTCACCCCTCCACTTT. Its translation is CASSKAAETSCRRRFDSYNSPLHF. This chain joins TRBV21-1 and TRBJ1-6. TRBV21-1 is a known pseudogene. The length of the CDR3 is 24 residues.

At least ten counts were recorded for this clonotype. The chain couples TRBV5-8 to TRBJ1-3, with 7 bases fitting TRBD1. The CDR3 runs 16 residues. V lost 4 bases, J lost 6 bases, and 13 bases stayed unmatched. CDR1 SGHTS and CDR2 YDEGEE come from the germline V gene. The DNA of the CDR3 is TGTGCCAGCAGCGACGCCGGGACAGTTATGGAAAACACCATATATTTT. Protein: CASSDAGTVMENTIYF.

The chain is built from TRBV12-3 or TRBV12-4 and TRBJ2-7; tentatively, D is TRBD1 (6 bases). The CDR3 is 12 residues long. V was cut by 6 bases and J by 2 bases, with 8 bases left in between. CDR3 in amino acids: CASRGATYEQYF. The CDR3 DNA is TGTGCCAGCAGGGGGGCAACCTACGAGCAGTACTTC.

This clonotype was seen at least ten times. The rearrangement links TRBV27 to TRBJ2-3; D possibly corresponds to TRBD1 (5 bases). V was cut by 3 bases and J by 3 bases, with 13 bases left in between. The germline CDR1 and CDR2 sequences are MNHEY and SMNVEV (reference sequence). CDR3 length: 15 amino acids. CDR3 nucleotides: TGTGCCAGCAGTTTGAAGGGCTCAGGGACAGATACGCAGTATTTT. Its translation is CASSLKGSGTDTQYF.

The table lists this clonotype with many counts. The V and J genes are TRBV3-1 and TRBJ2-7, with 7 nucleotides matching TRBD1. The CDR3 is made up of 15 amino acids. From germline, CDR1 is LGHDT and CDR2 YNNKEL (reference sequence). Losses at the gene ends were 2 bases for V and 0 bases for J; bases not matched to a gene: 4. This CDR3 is CASSQPNRGSYEQYF. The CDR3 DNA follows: TGTGCCAGCAGCCAACCCAACAGGGGCTCCTACGAGCAGTACTTC.